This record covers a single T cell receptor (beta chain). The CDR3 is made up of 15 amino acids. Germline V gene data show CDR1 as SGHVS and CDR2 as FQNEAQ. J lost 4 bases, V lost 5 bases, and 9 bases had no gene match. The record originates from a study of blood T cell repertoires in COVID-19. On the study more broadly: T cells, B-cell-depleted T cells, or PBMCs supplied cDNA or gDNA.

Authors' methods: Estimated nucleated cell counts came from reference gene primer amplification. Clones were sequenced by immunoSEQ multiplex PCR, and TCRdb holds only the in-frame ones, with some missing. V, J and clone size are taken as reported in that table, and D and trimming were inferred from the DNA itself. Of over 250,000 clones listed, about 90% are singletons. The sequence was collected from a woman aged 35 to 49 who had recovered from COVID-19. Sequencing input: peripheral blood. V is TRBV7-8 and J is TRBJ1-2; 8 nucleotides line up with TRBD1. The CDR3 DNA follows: TGTGCCAGCAGCGTTCTCCTCGGGACAGGCTATGGCTACACCTTC. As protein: CASSVLLGTGYGYTF. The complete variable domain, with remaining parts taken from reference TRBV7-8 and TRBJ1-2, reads GAGVSQSPRYKVAKRGQDVALRCDPISGHVSLFWYQQALGQGPEFLTYFQNEAQLDKSGLPSDRFFAERPEGSVSTLKIQRTQQEDSAVYLCASSVLLGTGYGYTFGSGTRLTVV.